Described below is a single T cell receptor (beta chain) sequence and its context. Its antigen is as yet unknown. CDR3 length: 16 residues. Trimming cost V 4 bases and J 4 bases, with 19 bases left between them. The germline CDR1 and CDR2 sequences are LGHNA and YSLEER. A single record per CDR3 protein comes from TCRdb applying MiXCR to the reads. The table shows roughly 700,000 distinct CDR3 sequences, with roughly 30% occurring only once. This entry comes from a study of T cell repertoires in cytomegalovirus infection. The sample consisted of cultured PBMCs, taken from culture after CMV antigen stimulation. The gene calls are TRBV4-3 and TRBJ1-1; perhaps TRBD1 as D (6 bases). The TCR comes from a human donor in good health (CMV status not recorded). Some clones in this sample may be carry-over from other donors' samples. The CDR3 coding sequence is TGCGCCAGCAGCCTTGGGGGGGCAGGGGAACTCACTGAAGCTTTCTTT. Its protein is CASSLGGAGELTEAFF.